These 29 T cell receptor beta chains were all obtained from the same sample, sequenced in a study of prognosis after radiotherapy for stage I lung cancer. The authors amplified TCR beta CDR3 from genomic DNA using two-round multiplex PCR. Amplification in first-round PCR relied on primers specific to each TRBV and TRBJ gene. TCRdb itself ran the multiplex PCR reads through MiXCR, one entry per CDR3 protein. The sample holds about 28,000 distinct CDR3 sequences, 31% seen once. Specimen: PBMCs, collected before or after stereotactic body radiation therapy (not recorded which). The receptors here all came from a donor aged 50 or older with non-small cell lung cancer.

Comment on this clonotype: A far bigger clonotype differs at one base, so this is likely a read error. The V gene is TRBV6-4, the J gene TRBJ1-1; D possibly corresponds to TRBD1 (5 bases). The CDR3 has 15 amino acids. Germline V lookup: CDR1 MRHNA, CDR2 SNTAGT. CDR3 nucleotides: TGTGCCAGCAGTTACGGATCAGGGCTGAACACTCAAGCTTTCTTT. Its translation: CASSYGSGLNTQAFF.

On this clonotype itself: A much larger clone lies one base from this, so it may be a read error. V is TRBV27 and J is TRBJ1-5; D remains ambiguous. CDR1 and CDR2 from the germline V gene are MNHEY and SMNVEV (reference sequence). The CDR3 extends over 13 amino acids. CDR3 coding DNA: TGTGCCAGCAGTACCGACAATTGTCAGCCCCAGAATTTT. Translation gives CASSTDNCQPQNF.

This clonotype was recorded at least ten times. The V call is TRBV28, the J call TRBJ2-5; tentatively, D is TRBD1 or TRBD2 (5 bases each). This CDR3 spans 14 amino acids. V dropped 6 bases and J dropped 7 bases, with 18 bases sitting between them. Looked up from germline, CDR1 is MDHEN and CDR2 is SYDVKM. The CDR3 here is CASRPGLGTRTQYF. The CDR3, as DNA: TGTGCCAGCAGGCCCGGTCTAGGGACCCGGACCCAGTACTTC.

This clonotype was observed at least ten times. The chain joins TRBV7-8 to TRBJ1-1; D remains unclear. From germline, CDR1 is SGHVS and CDR2 FQNEAQ. This CDR3 comprises 13 residues. V was trimmed by 5 bases and J by 10 bases, leaving 17 bases between them. Written as DNA, the CDR3 is TGTGCCAGCAGCCAGACCAATTCCCCCGGAGCTTTCTTT. This codes for CASSQTNSPGAFF. Supplemented by reference TRBV7-8 and TRBJ1-1, the full variable domain reads GAGVSQSPRYKVAKRGQDVALRCDPISGHVSLFWYQQALGQGPEFLTYFQNEAQLDKSGLPSDRFFAERPEGSVSTLKIQRTQQEDSAVYLCASSQTNSPGAFFGQGTRLTVV.

This clonotype was recorded many times. The chain uses TRBV25-1 and TRBJ2-5, with 9 nucleotides matching TRBD1. The CDR3 spans 15 residues. V shed 0 bases and J 6 bases; nucleotides not matched to a gene: 5. Germline values: CDR1 MGHDK, CDR2 SYGVNS. The CDR3: CASSEYPGQGQTQYF. The CDR3, as DNA: TGTGCCAGCAGTGAATACCCGGGACAGGGCCAGACCCAGTACTTC.

This clonotype was observed at least ten times. The rearrangement joins TRBV14 to TRBJ2-2, with TRBD1 matching over 7 bases. This CDR3 comprises 15 residues. Germline trimming cut 1 base from V and 5 bases from J; bases unmatched to any gene: 4. Germline lookup yields CDR1 SGHDN and CDR2 FVKESK. The CDR3 region has the DNA TGTGCCAGCAGCCAAGGGACAGGAGGAACCGGGGAGCTGTTTTTT. Encoded protein: CASSQGTGGTGELFF.

A remark on this clonotype: This likely stems from a read error, as it lies one base from a far larger clone. The J gene is TRBJ2-3, the V gene TRBV6-4, with 10 bases fitting TRBD2. V was clipped by 5 bases and J by 4 bases; unmatched bases: 9. The CDR3 runs 16 residues. From germline, CDR1 is MRHNA and CDR2 SNTAGT. The CDR3 sequence: CASSYGVLAGSDTQYF. For the CDR3, the DNA is TGTGCCAGCAGTTACGGAGTACTAGCGGGATCAGATACGCAGTATTTT.

A word on this clonotype: Given a much more abundant clone one base away, this may be a read error. The chain joins TRBV12-3 or TRBV12-4 to TRBJ2-1; D might be TRBD1 (6 bases). This CDR3 spans 14 amino acids. Trimming left V 7 bases short and J 7 bases short, with 17 bases between. This CDR3 reads CASTLSTRGNEQFF. The CDR3 DNA sequence: TGTGCCAGCACCCTTAGCACGAGGGGGAATGAGCAGTTCTTC.

This clonotype came up many times. V usage is TRBV7-9 and J usage is TRBJ2-1; D gene unclear. The V end was cut by 3 bases, the J end by 8 bases, with 14 bases between. This CDR3 is built from 14 residues. Per germline, CDR1 SEHNR and CDR2 FQNEAQ (reference sequence). CDR3: CASSLRENADEQFF. CDR3 bases: TGTGCCAGCAGCTTGCGCGAGAATGCAGATGAGCAGTTCTTC.

This clonotype was seen many times. The chain has TRBV27 and TRBJ2-2; no clear D. The CDR3 is 13 amino acids. V was pared by 2 bases and J by 4 bases, with 5 bases between. Germline-derived CDR1 and CDR2 are MNHEY and SMNVEV (reference sequence). CDR3 protein: CASSLRFTGELFF. Written as DNA, the CDR3 is TGTGCCAGCAGTTTAAGATTCACCGGGGAGCTGTTTTTT.

This clonotype was observed at least ten times. The chain recombines TRBV3-1 with TRBJ1-1; D unresolved. The germline gives CDR1 LGHDT, CDR2 YNNKEL (reference sequence). V was trimmed by 0 bases and J by 3 bases, leaving 5 bases between them. CDR3 size: 13 residues. Here the CDR3 reads CASSQDPHTEAFF. CDR3 in DNA: TGTGCCAGCAGCCAAGACCCCCACACTGAAGCTTTCTTT.

This clonotype was picked up many times. This chain joins TRBV7-9 and TRBJ2-1; D uncertain. Between the trimmed V and J ends, which lost 1 base and 13 bases, there was a span of 11 bases. Germline loops: CDR1 SEHNR, CDR2 FQNEAQ (reference sequence). CDR3 length equals 12 residues. CDR3 in amino acids: CASSLVDIGQFF. The CDR3 DNA reads TGTGCCAGCAGCTTAGTCGACATAGGCCAGTTCTTC.

Ten or more counts support this clonotype. The chain employs TRBV30 and TRBJ2-7; maybe TRBD2 (5 bases). The CDR3 contains 11 residues. Trimming took 7 bases from V and 7 from J, leaving 14 bases between them. Germline V gives CDR1 GTSNPN, CDR2 SVGIG (reference sequence). CDR3: CASQRVGEQYF. The CDR3 DNA is TGTGCCTCCCAGAGGGTGGGGGAGCAGTACTTC.

This clonotype was counted at least ten times. The chain recombines TRBV20-1 with TRBJ2-7; D is unclear. This CDR3 region has 12 residues. Germline-derived CDR1 and CDR2 are DFQATT and SNEGSKA (reference sequence). V shed 2 bases and J shed 4 bases, with 9 bases lying between them. CDR3 sequence reads: CSARLDSYEQYF. The DNA for the CDR3 is TGCAGTGCTAGATTGGATAGTTACGAGCAGTACTTC.

In regard to this clonotype: Lacking the conserved final phenylalanine or tryptophan, this CDR3 likely reflects a read error. The chain joins TRBV5-1 to TRBJ2-7; TRBD1 is a possible D gene (6 bases). The V end lost 4 bases, the J end lost 1 base, and 15 bases lay between the germline ends. Per germline, CDR1 SGHRS and CDR2 YFSETQ. The CDR3 length is 15 residues. CDR3 DNA sequence: TGCGCCAGCAGCCGCCGCCCAGGGGATTCCTACGAGCAGTACTTA. Amino acid sequence: CASSRRPGDSYEQYL.

The chain has TRBV15 and TRBJ2-2, with TRBD1 matching over 7 bases. Trimming removed 3 bases from V and 6 bases from J; junction bases left unmatched: 10. Germline values: CDR1 LNHNV, CDR2 YYDKDF (reference sequence). The CDR3 runs to 16 residues. The CDR3 region has the DNA TGTGCCACCAGCAGTGACAGGGATCGTGGCTCCGGGGAGCTGTTTTTT. This translates into CATSSDRDRGSGELFF. Drawing the rest from reference TRBV15 and TRBJ2-2, the complete variable domain is DAMVIQNPRYQVTQFGKPVTLSCSQTLNHNVMYWYQQKSSQAPKLLFHYYDKDFNNEADTPDNFQSRRPNTSFCFLDIRSPGLGDTAMYLCATSSDRDRGSGELFFGEGSRLTVL.

Comments on this clonotype: A far larger clone is one base from this, pointing to a likely read error. The CDR3 here is CASSERVGGQCEQFF. CDR3 DNA: TGTGCCAGCAGTGAAAGGGTAGGGGGGCAGTGTGAGCAGTTCTTC. J is TRBJ2-1 and V is TRBV6-4; D possibly uses TRBD1 or TRBD2 (6 bases each). Trimming left V 3 bases short and J 9 bases short, with 18 bases between. The CDR3 runs to 15 residues. The germline V gene has CDR1 MRHNA and CDR2 SNTAGT.

This clonotype was seen repeatedly, ten times or more. This sequence joins TRBV4-1 and TRBJ2-1; no firm D call. The CDR3 runs 13 residues. Germline loops: CDR1 MGHRA, CDR2 YSYEKL. Trimming removed 5 bases at V and 4 bases at J, with 9 bases between. In DNA, the CDR3 is TGCGCCAGCAGCATCGGGCCGTACAATGAGCAGTTCTTC. Translating gives CASSIGPYNEQFF.

This clonotype appeared many times. The rearrangement links TRBV4-2 to TRBJ2-1; D may be TRBD2 (5 bases). V was pared by 4 bases and J by 1 base, with 11 bases between. This CDR3 contains 15 residues. Per the germline V gene, CDR1 is LGHNA and CDR2 is YNFKEQ. The CDR3 coding sequence is TGTGCCAGCAGCCCGTTCCGGGGATCCTACAATGAGCAGTTCTTC. It codes for CASSPFRGSYNEQFF.

This clonotype qualifies as medium-sized. J is TRBJ2-1 and V is TRBV27; 10 positions agree with TRBD2. The length of the CDR3 is 18 residues. V gave up 5 bases and J gave up 0 bases; unmatched junction bases: 10. The germline V gene encodes CDR1 MNHEY and CDR2 SMNVEV (reference sequence). CDR3 in amino acids: CASSGLADTDSSYNEQFF. CDR3 nucleotide sequence: TGTGCCAGCAGTGGACTAGCGGATACTGACAGCTCCTACAATGAGCAGTTCTTC.

This clonotype was counted ten times or more. CDR3 DNA sequence: TGTGCCAGCAGCCCCGCCGACAGCTACACCGGGGAGCTGTTTTTT. Translation gives CASSPADSYTGELFF. This rearrangement joins TRBV9 to TRBJ2-2, with a weak D call TRBD1 (5 bases). This CDR3 comprises 15 residues. V lost 4 bases and J lost 3, with 13 bases in between. Germline V gene lookup returns CDR1 SGDLS and CDR2 YYNGEE.

This clonotype was counted once. Since a far larger clone is one base different, this is likely a read error. This chain joins TRBV6-8 and TRBJ2-5; 7 nucleotides match TRBD2. The CDR3 extends over 13 amino acids. Germline-derived CDR1 and CDR2 are MNHGY and SAAAGT. The CDR3 region has the DNA TGTGCCAGCAAGCGGATCCGGGGGGAGACCAAGTACTTC. Translated: CASKRIRGETKYF.

The sample holds one count of this clonotype. The rearrangement joins TRBV2 to TRBJ1-2; no clear D gene. Trimming took 6 bases from V and 2 from J, leaving 13 bases between them. CDR1 and CDR2 from the germline V gene are SNHLY and FYNNEI. The CDR3 contains 14 residues. This chain's CDR3 is CASRGELTNYGYTF. The CDR3 nucleotides are TGTGCCAGCAGGGGCGAGCTAACGAACTATGGCTACACCTTC.

This clonotype was seen more than once but under ten times. A single base separates this from a much larger clone, so it may be a read error. The J gene is TRBJ1-2, the V gene TRBV6-1; the match to TRBD1 covers 7 bases. This CDR3 comprises 13 residues. The germline gives CDR1 MNHNS, CDR2 SASEGT. This CDR3 reads CVSSQQGSSGYTF. DNA for the CDR3: TGTGTCAGCAGTCAACAGGGGAGTTCTGGCTACACCTTC.

On this clonotype: Relative to the germline gene, one junction end is altered; a read error may explain this. This chain links TRBV28 with TRBJ2-3; the D is unclear. Germline V CDR1 and CDR2: MDHEN, SYDVKM. CDR3 length equals 12 residues. CDR3 sequence: CASSLTPYTHYF. Written as DNA, the CDR3 is TGTGCCAGCAGTTTGACGCCATATACGCATTATTTT.

This clonotype was seen many times. V is TRBV20-1 and J is TRBJ2-3; 10 positions agree with TRBD2. This CDR3 contains 16 residues. The germline CDR1 and CDR2 sequences are DFQATT and SNEGSKA (reference sequence). The trim removed 1 base at V and 2 bases at J, leaving 6 bases unmatched. The CDR3: CSARGASGSFTDTQYF. Here the CDR3 DNA reads TGCAGTGCTAGAGGAGCTAGCGGGAGTTTCACAGATACGCAGTATTTT.

The sample holds one count of this clonotype. The V and J genes are TRBV20-1 and TRBJ2-1; D ambiguous. Per germline, CDR1 DFQATT and CDR2 SNEGSKA (reference sequence). V was trimmed by 5 bases and J by 4 bases, leaving 6 bases between them. CDR3 length equals 11 residues. CDR3: CSADNYNEQFF. The DNA for the CDR3 is TGCAGTGCTGATAATTACAATGAGCAGTTCTTC.

This clonotype appeared many times. V and J are TRBV20-1 and TRBJ2-1, with TRBD2 matching 10 bases. V shed 6 bases, J shed 1 base, and the junction held 6 bases outside the gene matches. Germline V gene data show CDR1 as DFQATT and CDR2 as SNEGSKA (reference sequence). The CDR3 is made up of 15 amino acids. The CDR3 nucleotides are TGCAGTGCGGAAACTAGCGGGACTTCCTACAATGAGCAGTTCTTC. The encoded protein is CSAETSGTSYNEQFF.

This clonotype was recorded at least ten times. The J gene is TRBJ1-2, the V gene TRBV9; possible D gene TRBD1, 6 bases. The germline V and J ends were trimmed by 3 bases and 7 bases, with 16 bases remaining between them. This CDR3 region has 14 residues. Germline V gives CDR1 SGDLS, CDR2 YYNGEE. The DNA for the CDR3 is TGTGCCAGCAGCGCCCCGTATGGGGGCTTTGGCTACACCTTC. It yields the protein CASSAPYGGFGYTF.